Here is one TCR beta chain with its context. In the authors' methods: Scientists estimated how many nucleated cells there were by amplifying reference gene primers. Clones were sequenced by immunoSEQ multiplex PCR, and TCRdb holds only the in-frame ones, with some missing. V, J and clone size reflect that table, while D and trimming were determined from the DNA. Altogether roughly 110,000 clones are present, 84% being singletons, with the ten largest covering around 14%. This record comes from a study of blood T cell repertoires in COVID-19. The overall study: The origin of the acute and convalescent COVID-19 samples was the United States, Italy and Spain. PBMCs, B-cell-depleted T cells, or T cells provided the cDNA or gDNA that made up the material.

V gave up 3 bases and J gave up 4 bases, with 6 bases separating them. Per germline, CDR1 KGHSH and CDR2 LQKENI. This CDR3 contains 12 residues. This receptor was taken from a woman aged 55-69 years with acute or convalescent COVID-19. The chain uses TRBV18 and TRBJ1-1; weak D call: TRBD1 (5 bases). The sample was peripheral blood. This chain's CDR3 is CASSPQGTEAFF. The CDR3 DNA reads TGTGCCAGCTCACCCCAGGGCACTGAAGCTTTCTTT.